A single sample gave rise to the 7 T cell receptor beta chains below, sequenced in a study of cytomegalovirus exposure and HLA in healthy donors. 60 Vbeta and 13 Jbeta primers were used in PCR. Assay used: immunoSEQ multiplex PCR; TCRdb lists only in-frame clones, some missing. The data contain about 110,000 clones, less than 80% of them singletons. Material for sequencing was PBMCs. Every receptor here comes from a woman aged 50 to 60 in good health and CMV-seropositive.

The chain recombines TRBV14 with TRBJ1-1; a weak D match, TRBD1 (6 bases). Germline-derived CDR1 and CDR2 are SGHDN and FVKESK. The CDR3 runs 14 residues. The V and J ends lost 0 bases and 5 bases respectively, with 10 bases between them. The CDR3 sequence: CASSQDRGQTEAFF. DNA for the CDR3: TGTGCCAGCAGCCAAGACAGGGGCCAAACTGAAGCTTTCTTT.

The rearrangement links TRBV7-9 to TRBJ2-1; 11 bases agree with TRBD1. The CDR3 has 16 residues. V lost 7 bases, J lost 0 bases, and 5 bases stayed unmatched. Germline CDR1 and CDR2: SEHNR and FQNEAQ (reference sequence). The CDR3 DNA is TGTGCCAGCATCCGGGACAGGGGGAGCTCCTACAATGAGCAGTTCTTC. It codes for CASIRDRGSSYNEQFF.

V gene TRBV9 combines with J gene TRBJ2-1; 8 positions agree with TRBD2. Germline V gene data show CDR1 as SGDLS and CDR2 as YYNGEE. V shed 3 bases and J 9 bases; nucleotides not matched to a gene: 8. The CDR3 length is 14 residues. CDR3 sequence (DNA): TGTGCCAGCAGCGCAGACGGGGGGGCGGGTGAGCAGTTCTTC. This encodes CASSADGGAGEQFF. The full variable domain, rest sourced from reference TRBV9 and TRBJ2-1, is DSGVTQTPKHLITATGQRVTLRCSPRSGDLSVYWYQQSLDQGLQFLIQYYNGEERAKGNILERFSAQQFPDLHSELNLSSLELGDSALYFCASSADGGAGEQFFGPGTRLTVL.

The chain couples TRBV10-2 to TRBJ2-7; TRBD1 is a possible D gene (5 bases). V was shortened by 10 bases and J by 2 bases, with 15 bases between the two germline ends. The CDR3 is 13 residues long. Germline-derived CDR1 and CDR2 are WSHSY and SAAADI. In nucleotides, the CDR3 is TGCGCCATCAAGGAAAAGACAGCCTACGAGCAGTACTTC. It yields the protein CAIKEKTAYEQYF.

The CDR3 coding sequence is TGTGCCAGCAGGAGGGGGTTCAATCAGCCCCAGCATTTT. It specifies CASRRGFNQPQHF. The V gene is TRBV2, the J gene TRBJ1-5; D is perhaps TRBD1 (6 bases). Between the trimmed V and J ends, which lost 6 bases and 3 bases, there was a span of 9 bases. The CDR3 is made up of 13 amino acids. Germline CDR1 is SNHLY and CDR2 is FYNNEI.

The V and J genes are TRBV2 and TRBJ1-1, with TRBD1 as a possible D gene (5 bases). V gave up 7 bases and J gave up 0 bases, with 12 bases separating them. This CDR3 is built from 14 residues. The germline gives CDR1 SNHLY, CDR2 FYNNEI. CDR3 sequence: CASTLGQLNTEAFF. As DNA, the CDR3 is TGTGCCAGCACCCTGGGGCAGCTGAACACTGAAGCTTTCTTT.

The V and J genes are TRBV19 and TRBJ1-1, with a possible D match to TRBD1 (6 bases). The CDR3 sequence is 14 residues long. Germline CDR1 reads LNHDA; CDR2 reads SQIVND (reference sequence). Deletions cut 6 bases from V and 3 bases from J, with 14 bases between. In DNA form, the CDR3 reads TGTGCCAGTAGATACAGGGAAGAACACACTGAAGCTTTCTTT. It is translated as CASRYREEHTEAFF.